This TCR beta chain was sequenced for a study of cytomegalovirus exposure and HLA in healthy donors (dated by TCRdb to 2016 to 2017). Looking at the study overall: In an earlier analysis of some 550 of the donors, 250 to 350 Gb of sequence data and 100 million or so unique TCR beta sequences from approximately 180 million T cells were reported. An earlier analysis of some 600 of the donors applied high-throughput TCR beta sequencing to assess whether each TCR beta V gene segment acted as functional or pseudogenic. Every discovery cohort repertoire had been produced on one sequencing platform. The number of donors typed differed by locus, with roughly 620-630 for A, B, C, DRB1 and DQB1, around 500 for DQA1, 606 for DPA1, and some 450 for DPB1. The study aimed to test whether cataloging public T cell receptors could reveal signatures of past pathogen exposure. Of the 350 to 450 genotyped donors, 81% were placed in the genetic ancestry cluster associated with self-reported Caucasian donors. Rather than using new phenotypic data, the later analysis identified candidate immune exposures from TCR beta sequences and from how often those sequences occurred across donors. A separate validation cohort of some 130 different subjects was used in addition to the roughly 670-subject first cohort. HLA typing included class I and class II loci at four-digit resolution. To predict cytomegalovirus infection status, the study brought together high-throughput TCR immunosequencing, statistical association of individual TCRs with disease status, and machine learning. On average, 235,054 unique TCR beta nucleotide sequences were sequenced per donor among a few hundred genotyped donors of the cohort, with roughly a sixth of those sequences being non-productive. Donor age, sex, ethnicity and CMV serostatus were compiled alongside the repertoire data. Roughly 320 gigabases of sequencing data and roughly 80 million unique TCR sequences made up an early release that covered 500 to 650 HLA-typed donors. The T cell repertoires of around 670 subjects were profiled by immunosequencing and related to cytomegalovirus serostatus. A later genetic analysis used genome-wide SNP genotypes for about 60% of the 666 donors, treating that subset as a discovery cohort. About five DR-DQ haplotypes were treated as single units for association and clustering because of strong linkage in the cohort. A later analysis re-examined previously published TCR beta repertoires from more than 600 donors and added high-resolution HLA genotyping to investigate patterns of TCR occurrence.

Concerning this clone: The antigen it recognizes is unknown. One base away there is no much larger clone; base qualities are not given.

On the study overall, not on this receptor specifically: In a later analysis, the rate of TCR association differed among HLA loci, with DRB1 alleles having the most associated TCRs and HLA-C alleles having the fewest. The 87-base-pair reads could not distinguish some IMGT-functional V segments, including TRBV6-2 and TRBV6-3, so those segments were excluded. The study listed around 160 TCR beta chains as associated with cytomegalovirus. A further reported finding was that TCR beta sequences accurately predicted the HLA-A and HLA-B alleles for most subjects in the first cohort. An earlier analysis of 450 to 750 of the donors showed that most TCR beta V segments appeared in productive rearrangements either about 87% or about 30% of the time, which broadly matched IMGT annotations. Compared with the approximately 670-donor mean, donors in an Asian-associated ancestry cluster had fewer N-insertions in productive TCRs, according to a later genetic analysis. Most TCR sequences were observed very rarely across donors, whereas some public TCRs were present in many individuals. Compared with equally common non-associated chains, HLA-associated TCR beta chains in a later analysis were more clonally expanded and had lower generation probabilities. Linkage disequilibrium might explain the correlated functional status among segregating V segments, but an unknown experimental factor could not be excluded. CMV serostatus was the only immune exposure information available for the cohort. According to the authors, the approach could potentially be generalized to other disease states and immunological phenotypes. A few of the identified cytomegalovirus-associated TCR beta chains were confirmed in vitro to be specific for cytomegalovirus antigens. When HLA alleles, especially DR and DQ, strongly co-occurred, TCR associations were difficult to assign to individual alleles. In a later analysis, several top co-occurrence clusters were reported to appear linked to parvovirus B19, influenza, CMV and Epstein-Barr virus. Specific HLA alleles were associated with 15,000 to 20,000 TCR beta sequences at a false discovery rate of 0.05 in a later analysis. Because counts were too low, some 16 rarely observed V segments, including chromosome 9 orphons, were excluded from the earlier analysis of 587 of the donors. In both the original and validation cohorts, the classifier was reported to diagnose cytomegalovirus status with high specificity and sensitivity. According to a later analysis, most CMV-associated TCR beta chains appeared to be HLA-restricted, and the HLA associations seemed to be driven largely by CMV exposure. This cohort had only TCR beta chains sequenced, and the lack of alpha or paired-chain data limited which features could be detected. A later genetic analysis associated a missense DCLRE1C variant with V-gene and J-gene trimming of TCR beta chains, and an independent cohort replicated the association. The presence/absence analyses assumed that sequencing depth was roughly uniform across donors, and that assumption may not be true. A cluster of highly shared sequence variants was judged likely to be a technical artifact of the sequencing pipeline. HLA typing was unavailable for some donors at each locus, so association tests used only the typed subset.

For this chain, trimming is 3 bases at the V end and 2 bases at the J end, and the number of junction bases without a gene match is 5. The CDR3 starts with the cysteine, ends with the phenylalanine, and has 15 residues. Of the read, only the CDR3 DNA is kept; its 45 bases are in frame from base 1. CDR1 SGHDT and CDR2 YYEEEE are derived from the germline V gene. The cohort comprised approximately 700 healthy bone marrow donors. At the time of sampling, every cohort member was nominally healthy, though immune exposures that went unrecorded were likely present. The donor tested CMV seropositive and was one of the 289 seropositive cohort members. Each donor provided a peripheral blood sample, and peripheral blood mononuclear cells were used for TCR beta sequencing. The Qiagen DNeasy Blood Extraction Kit was used to extract genomic DNA from the blood cell samples. The method behind the library was the immunoSEQ multiplex PCR assay. For the multiplex PCR, a mixture combining 60 forward primers for TCR Vbeta segments and 13 reverse primers for TCR Jbeta segments was used. Amplification of the CDR3 region of rearranged TCR beta genes was performed with a multiplex PCR assay on genomic DNA. The Illumina HiSeq System was used to sequence the amplified TCR beta libraries as 87-base-pair reads. The authors' pipeline ran thus. A later analysis counted around 72 million unique TCR beta chains across the 650 to 800 repertoires, and around 12 million of these chains were shared by at least two donors. Raw reads were error-corrected and collapsed into unique sequences with a nearest-neighbor algorithm that merged closely related sequences to remove PCR and sequencing errors. CDR3 sequences were aligned to IMGT reference sequences to assign V, D and J gene segments. For a sequence to be retained, a match of at least six nucleotides to both a V gene segment and a J gene segment was required. A rearrangement was called productive if the CDR3 had no stop codons and remained in frame with V and J, and every other rearrangement was called non-productive. Following IMGT convention, CDR3 was defined as the stretch from the second conserved V-encoded cysteine up to the conserved J-encoded phenylalanine. The earlier analysis of some 550 of the donors excluded any sequence lacking an unambiguous match to a single V gene segment. An earlier analysis of 587 of the donors classified V segments as functional when productive rearrangements were above 56.7% and as segregating when the standard deviation between donors was above 5%. A statistical classification framework was built to diagnose cytomegalovirus status from the catalog of TCR beta chain sequences. A later analysis assigned V and J genes by comparing TCR nucleotide sequences with IMGT/GENE-DB human TR gene sequences. Using the TCRdist pipeline, a later analysis assigned CDR3 sequences along with most-parsimonious VDJ recombination scenarios. In a later analysis, each TCR beta chain was defined by its CDR3 amino acid sequence together with its V-gene family, and reads lacking a unique V-gene family were excluded. In a later analysis, 450 to 600 highly shared, low-generation-probability nucleotide sequences were removed to address suspected cross-contamination and a sequencing artifact. For each public chain, a later analysis derived a clonal expansion index from normalized ranks of inferred template counts within each repertoire. In a later analysis, generation probabilities were computed with a VDJ recombination model fitted to out-of-frame rearrangements, and the resulting probabilities were checked against IGoR. Hypergeometric tests were used in a later analysis to score TCR-TCR, TCR-HLA and TCR-CMV co-occurrence, with a repertoire-size bias correction applied to the TCR pairs. False discovery rates were estimated in a later analysis by permuting HLA or CMV assignments 20 times. In a later analysis, co-occurring TCRs were grouped with DBSCAN, and TCRdist sequence similarity was added when clustering was performed within HLA-allele-positive subsets. Co-occurrence clustering excluded repertoires with fewer than 30,000 or more than 120,000 public chains, plus five with anomalous nucleotide sharing. The clones in this table, taken by TCRdb from immuneACCESS, are in-frame only. Not every clone is retained; where verified, under half of the shortfall comes from an unresolved V gene, and the cause of the rest is unknown. V and J calls and clone size are as listed in that table; D and trimming were resolved from the DNA. The sample contains some 120,000 clones, roughly 74% of them found a single time. Less than 7% of the sample is taken by the ten largest.

The sequence came from a woman between 45 and 60 years old in good health and CMV-seropositive. The chain employs TRBV5-6 and TRBJ1-5; TRBD1 matches 7 bases in the middle. Sequencing used PBMCs. The nucleotide sequence reads TGTGCCAGCAGCTATGGAGGGACAGGCAATCAGCCCCAGCATTTT. The resulting protein is CASSYGGTGNQPQHF.